This T cell receptor (beta chain) appears in the sequencing data of a study of T cells in Graves' hyperthyroidism and ophthalmopathy. CDR1 SQVTM and CDR2 ANQGSEA come from the germline V gene. The CDR3 spans 11 residues. V was pared by 4 bases and J by 9 bases, with 7 bases between. As for this clonotype: Its specificity is not known.

Findings and limits, study-wide: Blood also showed most of the thyroid clonotypes that were expanded above 0.001. A model built on 13 V-J features separated ophthalmopathy from stable hyperthyroidism.

TCR beta CDR3 region amplification was performed from RNA transcripts. Carried out on the TCR CDR3, a first-round RT-PCR used the HTBI primer set. TCRdb re-derived calls from the multiplex PCR reads in MiXCR, one entry per CDR3 protein. Among 500,000 to 600,000 distinct CDR3 sequences listed, 46% were seen once. Criteria for exclusion of patients were uncontrolled infection, other autoimmune disease, pregnancy or lactation. This sequence was found in an adult woman with Graves' disease, either hyperthyroidism or ophthalmopathy (not recorded which). The sequenced material came from peripheral blood or thyroid tissue (not recorded which). The genes are TRBV29-1 and TRBJ2-6; maybe TRBD1 (6 bases). CDR3 sequence: CSVGQVNVLTF. The CDR3 DNA reads TGCAGCGTTGGACAGGTCAACGTCCTGACTTTC.